This TCR beta chain was obtained from a study of blood T cell repertoires in COVID-19. Study overall: PBMCs, B-cell-depleted T cells, or T cells provided the cDNA or gDNA that made up the material.

CDR3 length: 16 amino acids. Germline values: CDR1 LGHNT, CDR2 FRNRAP. The V and J ends lost 0 bases and 0 bases respectively, with 12 bases between them. Source study methods: Amplification of reference gene primers provided the estimated nucleated cell counts. Clones were read by immunoSEQ multiplex PCR, and TCRdb kept only the in-frame ones, dropping some. V, J and clone size are taken as reported in that table, and D and trimming were inferred from the DNA itself. This table holds about 500,000 clones, about 88% found once. This clone was counted once. This sequence joins TRBV12-5 and TRBJ2-7; possibly TRBD2 for D (5 bases). The sequence came from a young man with COVID-19, enrolled during active disease. The sample was peripheral blood. The CDR3 DNA follows: TGTGCTAGTGGTTTGGTACCTCCGGGGTCCTCCTACGAGCAGTACTTC. Translated: CASGLVPPGSSYEQYF. Filled out from reference TRBV12-5 and TRBJ2-7, the complete variable domain reads DARVTQTPRHKVTEMGQEVTMRCQPILGHNTVFWYRQTMMQGLELLAYFRNRAPLDDSGMPKDRFSAEMPDATLATLKIQPSEPRDSAVYFCASGLVPPGSSYEQYFGPGTRLTVT.